What follows are 3 T cell receptor beta chains derived from one specimen sequenced in a study of neurological immune-mediated disorders. TCRdb analysed the 5' RACE reads with MiXCR anew, one entry per CDR3 protein. The repertoire holds tens of thousands of distinct CDR3 sequences, with about 9.5% as singletons. The sample consisted of PBMCs. The receptors were sampled from a middle-aged man in good health.

This clonotype appeared many times. This chain links TRBV20-1 with TRBJ1-5, with 9 bases that match TRBD1. The germline V gene has CDR1 DFQATT and CDR2 SNEGSKA (reference sequence). V gave up 5 bases and J gave up 5 bases; unmatched junction bases: 13. The CDR3 spans 16 residues. This CDR3 is CSARPGTGLNDQPQHF. In DNA form, the CDR3 reads TGCAGTGCTCGACCCGGGACAGGGTTGAACGATCAGCCCCAGCATTTT.

This clonotype showed up many times. The rearrangement joins TRBV20-1 to TRBJ1-5, with TRBD1 identical over 9 bases. Germline assignment: CDR1 DFQATT and CDR2 SNEGSKA (reference sequence). The CDR3 runs 14 residues. The V gene end was trimmed by 0 bases and the J gene end by 7 bases; junction bases not matched to a gene: 4. The DNA for the CDR3 is TGCAGTGCTAGAGAACAACAGGGGGCGCAGCCCCAGCATTTT. It is translated as CSAREQQGAQPQHF.

The sample holds many counts of this clonotype. The chain carries TRBV7-9 and TRBJ2-5; a possible D gene is TRBD2 (6 bases). Germline CDR1 reads SEHNR; CDR2 reads FQNEAQ (reference sequence). CDR3 length: 16 residues. Trimming cost V 3 bases and J 4 bases, with 18 bases left between them. In DNA form, the CDR3 reads TGTGCCAGCAGCTTGGCGGGAACTAGGTCACGAGAGACCCAGTACTTC. Translated: CASSLAGTRSRETQYF. Complete variable domain (other parts from reference TRBV7-9 and TRBJ2-5): DTGVSQNPRHKITKRGQNVTFRCDPISEHNRLYWYRQTLGQGPEFLTYFQNEAQLEKSRLLSDRFSAERPKGSFSTLEIQRTEQGDSAMYLCASSLAGTRSRETQYFGPGTRLLVL.